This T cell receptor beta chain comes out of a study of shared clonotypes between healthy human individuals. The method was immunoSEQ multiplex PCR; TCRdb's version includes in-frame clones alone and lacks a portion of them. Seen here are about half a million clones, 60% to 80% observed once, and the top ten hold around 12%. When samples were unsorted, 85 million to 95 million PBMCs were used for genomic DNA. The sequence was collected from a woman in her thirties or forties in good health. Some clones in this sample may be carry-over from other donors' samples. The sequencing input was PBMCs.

CDR3 sequence reads: CASSLDLGRATQYF. CDR3 DNA: TGTGCCAGCAGCTTAGATCTCGGCAGGGCGACGCAGTATTTT. The J gene is TRBJ2-3, the V gene TRBV11-2; perhaps TRBD1 as D (5 bases). V lost 0 bases to trimming and J lost 9 bases, with 13 bases between them. Germline V CDR1 and CDR2: SGHAT, FQNNGV. This CDR3 spans 14 amino acids.